This T cell receptor beta chain was found in a study of blood T cell repertoires in COVID-19. As for the study in general: Sites across the United States, Italy and Spain contributed samples from acute and convalescent COVID-19. From T cells, B-cell-depleted T cells, or PBMCs came the material, which was cDNA or gDNA.

Method: immunoSEQ multiplex PCR; TCRdb's copy keeps in-frame clones and lacks some. This sample has 250,000 to 400,000 clones; about nine tenths occur once, and the top ten carry 4.5% to 5.5%. In terms of age and location, participants ranged from about 18 to 95 years and lived in about two dozen US areas. Donors in Cohort 3 counted as recovered after two negative PCRs, clearance, or symptom resolution. Trimming cost V 7 bases and J 2 bases; bases outside gene matches: 5. This CDR3 has 12 residues. Per the germline V gene, CDR1 is SQVTM and CDR2 is ANQGSEA. Sequencing was performed on PBMCs or T cells enriched from blood (not recorded which). The chain joins TRBV29-1 to TRBJ2-7; 7 nucleotides align to TRBD2. The origin of this receptor is a man between 60 and 70 years old who had recovered from COVID-19. The CDR3 is CSAGGGPYEQYF. CDR3 DNA sequence: TGCAGCGCTGGGGGGGGACCCTACGAGCAGTACTTC.